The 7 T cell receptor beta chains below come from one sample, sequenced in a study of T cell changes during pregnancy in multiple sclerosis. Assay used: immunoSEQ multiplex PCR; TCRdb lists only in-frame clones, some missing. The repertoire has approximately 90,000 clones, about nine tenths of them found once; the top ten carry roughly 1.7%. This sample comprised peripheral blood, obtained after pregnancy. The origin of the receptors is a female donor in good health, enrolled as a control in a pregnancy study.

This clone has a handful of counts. The CDR3 nucleotides are TGTGCCAGCAGCTCTCTTAGCGGTATGAACACTGAAGCTTTCTTT. Protein: CASSSLSGMNTEAFF. This sequence joins TRBV5-4 and TRBJ1-1; D ambiguous. Germline V gives CDR1 SGHNT, CDR2 YYREEE (reference sequence). CDR3 length: 15 amino acids. V lost 3 bases, J lost 0 bases, and 12 bases lay in between.

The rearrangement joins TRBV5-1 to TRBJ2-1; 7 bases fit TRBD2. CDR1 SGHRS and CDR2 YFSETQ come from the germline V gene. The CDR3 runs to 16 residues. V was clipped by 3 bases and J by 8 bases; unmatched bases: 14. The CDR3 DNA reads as TGCGCCAGCAGCTCGACGCGCGGGGGTAGAGGGTATGAGCAGTTCTTC. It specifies CASSSTRGGRGYEQFF.

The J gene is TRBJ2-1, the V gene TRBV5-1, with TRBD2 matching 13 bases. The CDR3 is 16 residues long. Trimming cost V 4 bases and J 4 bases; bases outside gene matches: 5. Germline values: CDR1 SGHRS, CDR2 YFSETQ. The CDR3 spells CASSTRLAGGYNEQFF. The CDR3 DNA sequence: TGCGCCAGCAGCACAAGACTAGCGGGGGGTTACAATGAGCAGTTCTTC.

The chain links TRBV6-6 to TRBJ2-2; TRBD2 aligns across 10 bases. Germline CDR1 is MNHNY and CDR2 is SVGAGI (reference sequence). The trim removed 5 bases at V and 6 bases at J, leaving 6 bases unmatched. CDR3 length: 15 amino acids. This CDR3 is CASSPATSGAGELFF. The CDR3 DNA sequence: TGTGCCAGCAGTCCCGCTACTAGCGGGGCCGGGGAGCTGTTTTTT.

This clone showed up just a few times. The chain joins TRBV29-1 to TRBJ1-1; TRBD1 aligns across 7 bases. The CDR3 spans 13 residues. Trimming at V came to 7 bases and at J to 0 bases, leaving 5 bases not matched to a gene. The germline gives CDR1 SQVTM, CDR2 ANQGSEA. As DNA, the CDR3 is TGCAGCGGATGGGGACAGATGAACACTGAAGCTTTCTTT. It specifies CSGWGQMNTEAFF.

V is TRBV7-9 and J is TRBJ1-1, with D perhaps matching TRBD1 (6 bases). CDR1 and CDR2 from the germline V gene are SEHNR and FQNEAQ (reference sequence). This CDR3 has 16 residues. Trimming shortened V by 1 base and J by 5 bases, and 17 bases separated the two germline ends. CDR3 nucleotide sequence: TGTGCCAGCAGCTTAGGCGGCACAGGGTTGGAAACTGAAGCTTTCTTT. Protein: CASSLGGTGLETEAFF.

The DNA of the CDR3 is TGTGCCAGCAGCTTAAGAGGTAGTCGGCCGGATACGCAGTATTTT. This gives the protein CASSLRGSRPDTQYF. The V call is TRBV7-3, the J call TRBJ2-3; no reliable D call. The CDR3 is 15 amino acids. In germline, CDR1 is SGHTA, CDR2 FQGTGA. With 1 base removed from V and 6 bases from J, the gap between germline ends came to 14 bases.